The present T cell receptor (beta chain) was sequenced within a study of Tregs in tolerant kidney transplant recipients. Broader study findings: Validation in larger populations is needed because few patients were studied.

TCRdb keeps only in-frame clones here, not all; method: immunoSEQ multiplex PCR. This repertoire shows 90,000 or so clones, approximately 93% found once; its top ten account for 1.5% to 2%. For this clone: The antigen is undetermined.

Recipients received nonmyeloablative bone marrow transplants from related graft donors, with transient mixed chimerism. Germline V lookup: CDR1 SGHRS, CDR2 YFSETQ. The CDR3 covers 15 residues. The ends lost 4 bases at V and 8 bases at J; junction bases unmatched: 8. The rearrangement uses TRBV5-1 and TRBJ1-6; 8 nucleotides align to TRBD1. The sequencing used CD4+ T cells from blood (PBMCs), collected 12 months after the transplant. This clonotype was sampled from a human patient who received a combined kidney and bone marrow transplant. A share of the T cells may be of graft donor origin. This chain's CDR3 is CASSTYRGVDSPLHF. CDR3 DNA: TGCGCCAGCAGCACGTACAGGGGGGTGGATTCACCCCTCCACTTT. Using reference TRBV5-1 and TRBJ1-6 for the parts outside the CDR3, the full variable domain is KAGVTQTPRYLIKTRGQQVTLSCSPISGHRSVSWYQQTPGQGLQFLFEYFSETQRNKGNFPGRFSGRQFSNSRSEMNVSTLELGDSALYLCASSTYRGVDSPLHFGNGTRLTVT.